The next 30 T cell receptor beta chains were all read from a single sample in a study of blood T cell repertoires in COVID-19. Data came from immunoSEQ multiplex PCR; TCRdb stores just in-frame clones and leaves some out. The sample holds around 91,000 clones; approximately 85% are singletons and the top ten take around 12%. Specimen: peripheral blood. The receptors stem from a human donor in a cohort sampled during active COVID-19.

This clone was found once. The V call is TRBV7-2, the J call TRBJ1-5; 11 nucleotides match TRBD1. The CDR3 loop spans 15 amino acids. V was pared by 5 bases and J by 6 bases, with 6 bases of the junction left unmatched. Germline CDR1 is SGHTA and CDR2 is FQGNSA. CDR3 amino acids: CASSPGTGGVQPQHF. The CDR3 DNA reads TGTGCCAGCAGCCCCGGGACAGGGGGGGTTCAGCCCCAGCATTTT.

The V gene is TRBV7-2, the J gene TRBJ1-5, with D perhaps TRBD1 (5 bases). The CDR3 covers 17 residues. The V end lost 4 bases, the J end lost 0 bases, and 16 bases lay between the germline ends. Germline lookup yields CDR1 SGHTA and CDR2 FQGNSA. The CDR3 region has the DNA TGTGCCAGCAGCTCCTGGGGGGGAGGTTATAGCAATCAGCCCCAGCATTTT. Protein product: CASSSWGGGYSNQPQHF.

The CDR3 nucleotides are TGTGCCAGCAGCTACGGGAGCCAAGAGACCCAGTACTTC. Translating it yields CASSYGSQETQYF. The chain employs TRBV7-2 and TRBJ2-5, with D possibly TRBD2 on 6 matching bases. Germline V CDR1 and CDR2: SGHTA, FQGNSA. The ends were cut back, 4 bases at V and 1 base at J, with 7 bases in the middle. The CDR3 consists of 13 residues.

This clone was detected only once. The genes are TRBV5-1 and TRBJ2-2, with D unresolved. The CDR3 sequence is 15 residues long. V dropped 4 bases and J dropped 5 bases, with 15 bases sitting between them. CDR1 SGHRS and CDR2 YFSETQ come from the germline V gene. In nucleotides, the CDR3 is TGCGCCAGCAGCCCTAACAGCATCAGGACCGGGGAGCTGTTTTTT. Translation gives CASSPNSIRTGELFF.

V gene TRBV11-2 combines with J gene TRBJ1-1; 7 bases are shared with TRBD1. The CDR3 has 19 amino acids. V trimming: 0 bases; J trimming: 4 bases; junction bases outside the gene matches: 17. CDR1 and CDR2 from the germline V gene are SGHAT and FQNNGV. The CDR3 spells CASSLDEMGGRGRSTEAFF. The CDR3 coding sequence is TGTGCCAGCAGCTTAGACGAGATGGGGGGAAGGGGGCGGAGCACTGAAGCTTTCTTT.

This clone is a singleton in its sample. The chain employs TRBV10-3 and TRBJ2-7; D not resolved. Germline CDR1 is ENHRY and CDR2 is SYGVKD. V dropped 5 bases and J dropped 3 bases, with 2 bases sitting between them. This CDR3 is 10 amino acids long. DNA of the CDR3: TGTGCCATCAGTCTCTACGAGCAGTACTTC. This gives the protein CAISLYEQYF.

The CDR3: CASSVEVLAGGDTDTQYF. CDR3 DNA: TGTGCCAGCAGCGTAGAGGTTTTGGCGGGAGGCGACACAGATACGCAGTATTTT. V is TRBV9 and J is TRBJ2-3; 8 positions agree with TRBD2. Germline V gene sequence: CDR1 SGDLS, CDR2 YYNGEE. V lost 0 bases and J lost 2; bases outside the gene matches: 11. The CDR3 covers 18 residues.

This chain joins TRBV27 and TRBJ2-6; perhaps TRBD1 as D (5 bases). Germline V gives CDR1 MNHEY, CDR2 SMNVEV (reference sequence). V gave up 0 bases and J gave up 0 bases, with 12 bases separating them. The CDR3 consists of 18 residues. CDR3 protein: CASSLSWGDSSGANVLTF. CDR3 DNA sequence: TGTGCCAGCAGTTTATCGTGGGGCGACAGCTCTGGGGCCAACGTCCTGACTTTC.

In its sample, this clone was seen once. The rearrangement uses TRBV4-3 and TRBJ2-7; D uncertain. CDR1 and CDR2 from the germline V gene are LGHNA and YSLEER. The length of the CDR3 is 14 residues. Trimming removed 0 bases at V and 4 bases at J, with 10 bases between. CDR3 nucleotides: TGCGCCAGCAGCCAAGATCTGGCTCCATACGAGCAGTACTTC. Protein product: CASSQDLAPYEQYF.

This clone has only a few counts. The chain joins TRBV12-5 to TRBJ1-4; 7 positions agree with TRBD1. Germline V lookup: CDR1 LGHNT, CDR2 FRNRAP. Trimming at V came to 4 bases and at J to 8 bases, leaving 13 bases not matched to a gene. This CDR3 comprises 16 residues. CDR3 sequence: CASGSDDEGAEEKLFF. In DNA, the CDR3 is TGTGCTAGTGGTTCAGACGATGAGGGGGCAGAGGAAAAACTGTTTTTT. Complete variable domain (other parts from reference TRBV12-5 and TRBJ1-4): DARVTQTPRHKVTEMGQEVTMRCQPILGHNTVFWYRQTMMQGLELLAYFRNRAPLDDSGMPKDRFSAEMPDATLATLKIQPSEPRDSAVYFCASGSDDEGAEEKLFFGSGTQLSVL.

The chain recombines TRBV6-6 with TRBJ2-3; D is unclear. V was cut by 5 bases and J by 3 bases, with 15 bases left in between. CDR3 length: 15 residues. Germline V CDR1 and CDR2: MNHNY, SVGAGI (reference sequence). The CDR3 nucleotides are TGTGCCAGCAGTCCCGGGTGGGTGGCGACAGATACGCAGTATTTT. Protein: CASSPGWVATDTQYF.

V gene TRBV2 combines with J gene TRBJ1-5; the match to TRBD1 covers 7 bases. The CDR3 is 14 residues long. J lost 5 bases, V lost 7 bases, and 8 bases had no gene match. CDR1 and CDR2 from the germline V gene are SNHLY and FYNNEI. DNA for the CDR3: TGTGCCAGCACTGACAGGGATATTCATCAGCCCCAGCATTTT. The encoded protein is CASTDRDIHQPQHF.

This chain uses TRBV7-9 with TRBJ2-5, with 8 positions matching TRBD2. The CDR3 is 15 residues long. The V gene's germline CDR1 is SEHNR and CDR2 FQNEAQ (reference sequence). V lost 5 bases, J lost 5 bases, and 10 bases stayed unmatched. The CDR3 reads CASSPGGGSRETQYF. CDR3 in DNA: TGTGCCAGCAGCCCGGGGGGGGGTTCGAGGGAGACCCAGTACTTC.

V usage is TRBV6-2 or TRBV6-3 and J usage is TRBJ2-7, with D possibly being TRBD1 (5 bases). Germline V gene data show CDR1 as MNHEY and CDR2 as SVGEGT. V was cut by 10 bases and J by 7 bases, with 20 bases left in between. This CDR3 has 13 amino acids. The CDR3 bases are TGTGCCACCACCCCACAGGTCCTCAAAGAGCAGTACTTC. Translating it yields CATTPQVLKEQYF.

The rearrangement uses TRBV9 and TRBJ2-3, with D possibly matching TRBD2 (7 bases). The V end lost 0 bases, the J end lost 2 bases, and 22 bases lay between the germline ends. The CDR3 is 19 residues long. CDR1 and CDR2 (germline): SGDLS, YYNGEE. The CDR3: CASSVDRQGGLQATDTQYF. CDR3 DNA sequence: TGTGCCAGCAGCGTAGATCGGCAAGGGGGACTACAGGCCACAGATACGCAGTATTTT.

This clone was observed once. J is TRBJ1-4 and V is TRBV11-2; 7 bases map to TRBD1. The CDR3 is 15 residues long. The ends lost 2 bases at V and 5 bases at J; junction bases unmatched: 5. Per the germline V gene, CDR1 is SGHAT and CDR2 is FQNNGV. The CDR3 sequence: CASSLWGQLNEKLFF. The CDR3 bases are TGTGCCAGCAGCTTATGGGGACAGCTCAATGAAAAACTGTTTTTT.

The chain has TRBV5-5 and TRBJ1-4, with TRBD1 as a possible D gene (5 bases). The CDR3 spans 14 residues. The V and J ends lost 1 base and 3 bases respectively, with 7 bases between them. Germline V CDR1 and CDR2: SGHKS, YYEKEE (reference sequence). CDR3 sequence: CASSLPRANEKLFF. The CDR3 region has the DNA TGTGCCAGCAGCTTGCCCAGGGCTAATGAAAAACTGTTTTTT.

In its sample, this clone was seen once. Here the CDR3 reads CASRIGGQSSYEQYF. CDR3 nucleotides: TGTGCCAGCAGGATAGGAGGCCAGAGCTCCTACGAGCAGTACTTC. This chain joins TRBV6-5 and TRBJ2-7; TRBD2 is a possible D gene (5 bases). The CDR3 spans 15 residues. The germline V gene encodes CDR1 MNHEY and CDR2 SVGAGI. The V end was cut by 6 bases, the J end by 0 bases, with 15 bases between.

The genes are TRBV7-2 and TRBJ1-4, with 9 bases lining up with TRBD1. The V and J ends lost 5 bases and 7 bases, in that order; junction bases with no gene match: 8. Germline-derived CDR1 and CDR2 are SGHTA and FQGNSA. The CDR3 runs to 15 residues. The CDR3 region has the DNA TGTGCCAGCAGCCCGGGAGGGACAGGGTTTGAAAAACTGTTTTTT. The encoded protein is CASSPGGTGFEKLFF. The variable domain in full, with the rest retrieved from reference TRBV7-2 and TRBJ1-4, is GAGVSQSPSNKVTEKGKDVELRCDPISGHTALYWYRQSLGQGLEFLIYFQGNSAPDKSGLPSDRFSAERTGGSVSTLTIQRTQQEDSAVYLCASSPGGTGFEKLFFGSGTQLSVL.

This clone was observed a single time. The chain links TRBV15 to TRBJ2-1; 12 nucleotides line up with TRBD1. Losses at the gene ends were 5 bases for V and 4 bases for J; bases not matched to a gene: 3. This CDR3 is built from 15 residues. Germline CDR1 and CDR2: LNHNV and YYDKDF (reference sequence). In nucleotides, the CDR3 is TGTGCCACCAGCGGGGACAGGGGGCGTTACAATGAGCAGTTCTTC. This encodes CATSGDRGRYNEQFF.

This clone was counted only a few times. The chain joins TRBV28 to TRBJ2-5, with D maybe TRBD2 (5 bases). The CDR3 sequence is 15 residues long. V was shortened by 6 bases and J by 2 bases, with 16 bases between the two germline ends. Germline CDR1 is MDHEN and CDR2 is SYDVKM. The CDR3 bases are TGTGCCAGCAGCCGGTATCCTTCGGGGCAAGAGACCCAGTACTTC. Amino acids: CASSRYPSGQETQYF.

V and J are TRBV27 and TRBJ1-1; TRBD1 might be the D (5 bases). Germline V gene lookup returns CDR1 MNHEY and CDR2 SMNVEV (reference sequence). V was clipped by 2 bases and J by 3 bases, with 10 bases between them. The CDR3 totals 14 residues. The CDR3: CASSLDSSYTEAFF. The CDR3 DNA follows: TGTGCCAGCAGTTTAGACAGCAGCTACACTGAAGCTTTCTTT.

In nucleotides, the CDR3 is TGTGCCAGCAGTTACAGCGGGGGCGTTTACGAGCAGTACTTC. As protein: CASSYSGGVYEQYF. The chain employs TRBV6-5 and TRBJ2-7, with 8 positions matching TRBD2. The CDR3 consists of 14 residues. Germline CDR1 is MNHEY and CDR2 is SVGAGI. Trimming at V came to 2 bases and at J to 4 bases, leaving 4 bases not matched to a gene.

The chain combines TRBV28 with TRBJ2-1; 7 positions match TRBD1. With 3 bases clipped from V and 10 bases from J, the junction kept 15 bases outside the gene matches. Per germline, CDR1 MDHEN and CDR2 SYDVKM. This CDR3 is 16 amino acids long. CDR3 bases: TGTGCCAGCAGTTTTTGGGGCGTGACAGGGACAGACGAGCAGTTCTTC. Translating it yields CASSFWGVTGTDEQFF.

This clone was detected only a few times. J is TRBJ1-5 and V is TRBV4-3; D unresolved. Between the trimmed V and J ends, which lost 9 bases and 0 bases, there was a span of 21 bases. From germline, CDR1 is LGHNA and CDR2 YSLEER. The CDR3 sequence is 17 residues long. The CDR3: CASHEGMELYSNQPQHF. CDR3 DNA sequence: TGCGCCAGTCATGAGGGTATGGAGCTATATAGCAATCAGCCCCAGCATTTT.

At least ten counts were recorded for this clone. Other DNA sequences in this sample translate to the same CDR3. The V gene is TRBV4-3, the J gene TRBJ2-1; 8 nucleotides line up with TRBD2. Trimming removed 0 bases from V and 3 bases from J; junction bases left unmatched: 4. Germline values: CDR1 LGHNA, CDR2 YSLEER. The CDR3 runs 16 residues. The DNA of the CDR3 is TGCGCCAGCAGCCAAGATCCGGGGGGGAACTACAATGAGCAGTTCTTC. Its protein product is CASSQDPGGNYNEQFF.

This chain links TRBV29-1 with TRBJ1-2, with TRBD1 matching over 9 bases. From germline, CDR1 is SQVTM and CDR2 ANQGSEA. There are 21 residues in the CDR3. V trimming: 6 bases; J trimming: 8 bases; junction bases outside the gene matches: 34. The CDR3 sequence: CSVEVWRFPPRAGQGSNGYTF. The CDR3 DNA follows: TGCAGCGTGGAGGTTTGGCGTTTCCCCCCTCGGGCGGGACAGGGATCTAACGGCTACACCTTC.

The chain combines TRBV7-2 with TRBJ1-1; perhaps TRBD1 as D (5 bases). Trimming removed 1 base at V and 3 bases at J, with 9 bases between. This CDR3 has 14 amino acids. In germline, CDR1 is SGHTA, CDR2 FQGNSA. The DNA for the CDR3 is TGTGCCAGCAGCTTAGGGGGGGGGTACACTGAAGCTTTCTTT. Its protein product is CASSLGGGYTEAFF.

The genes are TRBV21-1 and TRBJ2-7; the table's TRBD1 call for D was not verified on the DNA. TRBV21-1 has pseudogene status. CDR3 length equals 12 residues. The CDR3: CANLDRTDEQYF. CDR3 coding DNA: TGTGCCAACTTGGACAGGACCGACGAGCAGTACTTC.

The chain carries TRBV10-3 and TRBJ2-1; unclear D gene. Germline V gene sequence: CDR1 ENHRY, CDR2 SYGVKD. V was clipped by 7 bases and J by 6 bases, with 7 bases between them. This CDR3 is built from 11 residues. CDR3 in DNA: TGTGCCATCAAGAGAACCAATGAGCAGTTCTTC. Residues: CAIKRTNEQFF.